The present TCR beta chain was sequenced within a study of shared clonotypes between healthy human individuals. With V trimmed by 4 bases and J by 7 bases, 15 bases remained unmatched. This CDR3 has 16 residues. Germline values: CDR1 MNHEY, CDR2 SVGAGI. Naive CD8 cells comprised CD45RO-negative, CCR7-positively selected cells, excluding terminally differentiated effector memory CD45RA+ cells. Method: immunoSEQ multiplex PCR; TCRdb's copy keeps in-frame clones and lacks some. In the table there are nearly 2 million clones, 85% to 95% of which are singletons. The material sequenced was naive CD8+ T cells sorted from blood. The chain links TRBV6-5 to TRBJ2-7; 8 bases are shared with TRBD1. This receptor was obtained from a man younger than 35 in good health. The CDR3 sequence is CASSFDPLQGAREQYF. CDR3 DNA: TGTGCCAGCAGTTTCGACCCGCTCCAGGGGGCGCGGGAGCAGTACTTC.